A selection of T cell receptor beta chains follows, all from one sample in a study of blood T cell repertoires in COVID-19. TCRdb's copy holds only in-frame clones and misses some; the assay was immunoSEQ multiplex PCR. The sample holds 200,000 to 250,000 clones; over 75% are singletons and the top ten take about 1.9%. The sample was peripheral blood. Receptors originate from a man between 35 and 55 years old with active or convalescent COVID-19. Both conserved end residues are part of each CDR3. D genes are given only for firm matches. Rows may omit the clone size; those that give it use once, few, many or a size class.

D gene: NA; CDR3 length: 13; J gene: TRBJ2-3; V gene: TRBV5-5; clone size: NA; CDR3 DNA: TGTGCCAGCAGCCCTTTTATCACAGATACGCAGTATTTT; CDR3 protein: CASSPFITDTQYF
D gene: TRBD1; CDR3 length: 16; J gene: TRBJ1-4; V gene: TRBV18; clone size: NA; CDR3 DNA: TGTGCCAGCTCACCGATACAGGGGCCAACTAATGAAAAACTGTTTTTT; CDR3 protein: CASSPIQGPTNEKLFF
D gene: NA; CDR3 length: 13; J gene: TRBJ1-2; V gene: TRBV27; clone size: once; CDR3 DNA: TGTGCCAGCAGTTTATCGACAAACTATGGCTACACCTTC; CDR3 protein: CASSLSTNYGYTF
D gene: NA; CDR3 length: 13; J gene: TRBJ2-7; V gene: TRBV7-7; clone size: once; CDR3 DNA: TGTGCTAGCAGCCCCGAGGACTCCTACGAGCAGTACTTC; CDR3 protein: CASSPEDSYEQYF
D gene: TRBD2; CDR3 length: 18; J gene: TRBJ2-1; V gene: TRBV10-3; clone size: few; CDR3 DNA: TGTGCCATCAGTGAGTCCTACCCGACTAGCGGGTCCTACAATGAGCAGTTCTTC; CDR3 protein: CAISESYPTSGSYNEQFF
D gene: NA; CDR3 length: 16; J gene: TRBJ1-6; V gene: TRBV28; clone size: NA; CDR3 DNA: TGTGCCAGCAGGATGGACGGGAGCTCCTATAATTCACCCCTCCACTTT; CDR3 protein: CASRMDGSSYNSPLHF
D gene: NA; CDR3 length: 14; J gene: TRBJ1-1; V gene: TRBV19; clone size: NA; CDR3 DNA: TGTGCCAGTAGTCAACAGGGTGTCGGCACTGAAGCTTTCTTT; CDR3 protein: CASSQQGVGTEAFF
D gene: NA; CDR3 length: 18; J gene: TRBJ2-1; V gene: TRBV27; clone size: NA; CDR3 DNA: TGTGCCAGCAGTTTATCTCCCCCGCTAGACCCTATCTACAATGAGCAGTTCTTC; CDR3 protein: CASSLSPPLDPIYNEQFF
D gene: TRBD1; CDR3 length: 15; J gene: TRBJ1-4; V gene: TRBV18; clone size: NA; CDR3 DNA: TGTGCCAGCTCACCTCGACAGGGAAATAATGAAAAACTGTTTTTT; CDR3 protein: CASSPRQGNNEKLFF
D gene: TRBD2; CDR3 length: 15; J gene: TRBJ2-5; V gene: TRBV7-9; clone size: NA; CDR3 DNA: TGTGCCAGCAGCCCTCAGTTAGCGGGACGAGAGACCCAGTACTTC; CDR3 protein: CASSPQLAGRETQYF
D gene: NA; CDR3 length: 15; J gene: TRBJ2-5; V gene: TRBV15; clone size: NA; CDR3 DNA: TGTGCCACCAGCAGAGCGTTAGAAAGTCAAGAGACCCAGTACTTC; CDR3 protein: CATSRALESQETQYF
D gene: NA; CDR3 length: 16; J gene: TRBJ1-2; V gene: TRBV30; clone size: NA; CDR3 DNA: TGTGCCTGGAGTGTACTGGGAGGGGCCGCCCCTTATGGCTACACCTTC; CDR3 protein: CAWSVLGGAAPYGYTF
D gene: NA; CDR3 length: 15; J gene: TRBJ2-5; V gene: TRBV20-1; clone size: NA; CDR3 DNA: TGCAGTGCTAGTAGGCCCCCAGGGAGGCAAGAGACCCAGTACTTC; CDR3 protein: CSASRPPGRQETQYF
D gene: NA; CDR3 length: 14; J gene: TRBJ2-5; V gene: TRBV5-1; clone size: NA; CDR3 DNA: TGCGCCAGCAGCTTCCGGGGTAACCAAGAGACCCAGTACTTC; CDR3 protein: CASSFRGNQETQYF
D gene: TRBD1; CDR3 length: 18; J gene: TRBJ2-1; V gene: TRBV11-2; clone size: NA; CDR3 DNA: TGTGCCAGCAGCTTAAGATTCCCTCCCCCTGGACAGGGCAATGAGCAGTTCTTC; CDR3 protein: CASSLRFPPPGQGNEQFF
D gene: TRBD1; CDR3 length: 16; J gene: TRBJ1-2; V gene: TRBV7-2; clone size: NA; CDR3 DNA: TGTGCCAGCAGCGCGGGGACAGGCGCGAATAACTATGGCTACACCTTC; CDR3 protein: CASSAGTGANNYGYTF
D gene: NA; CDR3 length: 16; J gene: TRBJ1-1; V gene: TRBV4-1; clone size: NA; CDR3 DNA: TGCGCCAGCAGCCAAGCAGGACAGTTTCTGAACACTGAAGCTTTCTTT; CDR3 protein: CASSQAGQFLNTEAFF
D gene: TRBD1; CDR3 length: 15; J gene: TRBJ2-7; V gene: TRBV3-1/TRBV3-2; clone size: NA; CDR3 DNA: TGTGCCAGCAGCCGGACCCACAGGGGACCCTACGAGCAGTACTTC; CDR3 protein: CASSRTHRGPYEQYF
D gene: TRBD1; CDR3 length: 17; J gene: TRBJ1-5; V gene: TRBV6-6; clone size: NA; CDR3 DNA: TGTGCCAGCAGTCCCGGGACAGGGGGCGATAGCAATCAGCCCCAGCATTTT; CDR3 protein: CASSPGTGGDSNQPQHF
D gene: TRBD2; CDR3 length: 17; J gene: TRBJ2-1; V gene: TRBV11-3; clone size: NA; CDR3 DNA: TGTGCCAGCAGCTTAGATTATGCCCAGCGGGGCTACAATGAGCAGTTCTTC; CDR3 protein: CASSLDYAQRGYNEQFF
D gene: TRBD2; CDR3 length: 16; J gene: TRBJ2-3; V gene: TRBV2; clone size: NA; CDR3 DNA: TGTGCCAGCAGTGAAACAACGGGAGGGTTCGAAGATACGCAGTATTTT; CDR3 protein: CASSETTGGFEDTQYF
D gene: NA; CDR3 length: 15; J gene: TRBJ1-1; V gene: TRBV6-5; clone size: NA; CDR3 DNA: TGTGCCAGCGAAAACAGGGCTCGTATGAACACTGAAGCTTTCTTT; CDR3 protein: CASENRARMNTEAFF
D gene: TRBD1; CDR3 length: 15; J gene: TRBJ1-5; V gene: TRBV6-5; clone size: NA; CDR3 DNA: TGTGCCAGCGGACCTCGGGACAGGGAAAACCAGCCCCAGCATTTT; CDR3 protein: CASGPRDRENQPQHF
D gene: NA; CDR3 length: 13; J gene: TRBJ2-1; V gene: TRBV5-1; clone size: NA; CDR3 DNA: TGCGCCAGCAGCTTGGGCAGGGTCAATGAGCAGTTCTTC; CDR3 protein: CASSLGRVNEQFF
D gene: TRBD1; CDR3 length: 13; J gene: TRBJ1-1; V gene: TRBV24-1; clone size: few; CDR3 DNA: TGTGCCACCAGAGCACCGACAGGGACTGAAGCTTTCTTT; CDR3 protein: CATRAPTGTEAFF
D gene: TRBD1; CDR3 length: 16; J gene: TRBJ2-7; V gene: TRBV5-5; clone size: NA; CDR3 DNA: TGTGCCAGCAGCCCCTCTCCCAGGGGGCTAGGCGACGAGCAGTACTTC; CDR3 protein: CASSPSPRGLGDEQYF
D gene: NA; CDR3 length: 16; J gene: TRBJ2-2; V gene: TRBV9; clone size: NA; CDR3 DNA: TGTGCCAGCAGCCCAGTGGTAAACGCGAACACCGGGGAGCTGTTTTTT; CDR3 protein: CASSPVVNANTGELFF
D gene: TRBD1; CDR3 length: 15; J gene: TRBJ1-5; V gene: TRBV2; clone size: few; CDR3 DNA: TGTGCCAGCAGCACAGACAGGGAGAGCAATCAGCCCCAGCATTTT; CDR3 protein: CASSTDRESNQPQHF
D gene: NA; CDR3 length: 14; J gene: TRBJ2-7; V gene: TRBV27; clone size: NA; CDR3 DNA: TGTGCCAGCAGACCCGACAGAAGCTCCTACGAGCAGTACTTC; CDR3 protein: CASRPDRSSYEQYF
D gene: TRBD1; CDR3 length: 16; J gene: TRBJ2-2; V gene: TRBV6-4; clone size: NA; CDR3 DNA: TGTGCCAGCAGTGAAAGCCACAGGGGGAGGACCGGGGAGCTGTTTTTT; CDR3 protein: CASSESHRGRTGELFF
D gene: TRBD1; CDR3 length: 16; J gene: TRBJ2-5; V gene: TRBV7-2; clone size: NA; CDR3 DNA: TGTGCCAGCAGCTTAGCCCCGGGACAGCGACAAGAGACCCAGTACTTC; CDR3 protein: CASSLAPGQRQETQYF
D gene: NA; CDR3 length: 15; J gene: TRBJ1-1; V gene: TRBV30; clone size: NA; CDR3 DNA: TGTGCCTGGAGTGTACCTCGGGACACCTACACTGAAGCTTTCTTT; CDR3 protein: CAWSVPRDTYTEAFF
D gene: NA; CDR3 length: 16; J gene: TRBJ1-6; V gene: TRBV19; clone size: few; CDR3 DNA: TGTGCCAGTAGTCCTGGCGTATCCCGCAGGGATTCACCCCTCCACTTT; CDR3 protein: CASSPGVSRRDSPLHF
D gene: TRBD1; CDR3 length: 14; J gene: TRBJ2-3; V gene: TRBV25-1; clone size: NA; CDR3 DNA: TGTGCCAGCACCGGGACAGGGGGCACAGATACGCAGTATTTT; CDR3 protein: CASTGTGGTDTQYF
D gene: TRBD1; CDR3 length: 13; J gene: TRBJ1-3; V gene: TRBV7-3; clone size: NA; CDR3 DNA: TGTGCCAGCAGCGCCGACAGGGGCAACACCATATATTTT; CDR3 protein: CASSADRGNTIYF
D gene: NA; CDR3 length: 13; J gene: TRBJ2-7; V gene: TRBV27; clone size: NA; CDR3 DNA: TGTGCCAGCAGTTTACTCGAGAGCTACGAGCAGTACTTC; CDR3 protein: CASSLLESYEQYF
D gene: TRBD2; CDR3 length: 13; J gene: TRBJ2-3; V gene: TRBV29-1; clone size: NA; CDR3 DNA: TGCAGCGGCGTAGCGGGAGGCACAGATACGCAGTATTTT; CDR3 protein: CSGVAGGTDTQYF
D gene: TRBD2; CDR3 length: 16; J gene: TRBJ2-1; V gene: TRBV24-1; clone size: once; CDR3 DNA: TGTGCCACCAGTGATTTGAAGCGGGGGGGGTCCAATGAGCAGTTCTTC; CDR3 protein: CATSDLKRGGSNEQFF
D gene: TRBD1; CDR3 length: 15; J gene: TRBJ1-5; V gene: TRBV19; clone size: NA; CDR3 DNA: TGTGCCACCAGGGACAGTTTAAAGCTGCGCCAGCCCCAGCATTTT; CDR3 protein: CATRDSLKLRQPQHF
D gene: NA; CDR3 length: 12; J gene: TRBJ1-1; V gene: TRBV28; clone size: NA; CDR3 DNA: TGTGCCAGCAGTCCACAGGGTTTTGAAGCTTTCTTT; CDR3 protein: CASSPQGFEAFF
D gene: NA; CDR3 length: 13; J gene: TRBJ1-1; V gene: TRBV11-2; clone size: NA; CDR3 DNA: TGTGCCAGCAGCCGTCGGGAGGACACTGAAGCTTTCTTT; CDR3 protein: CASSRREDTEAFF
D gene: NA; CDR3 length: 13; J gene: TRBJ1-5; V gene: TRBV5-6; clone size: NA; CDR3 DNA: TGTGCCAGCAGCCCCGACAGGAGAGAGCCCCAGCATTTT; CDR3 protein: CASSPDRREPQHF
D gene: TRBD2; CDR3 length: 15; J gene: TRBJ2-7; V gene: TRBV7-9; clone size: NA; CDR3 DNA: TGTGCCAGCAGCACTAGCGGGGGGGCCTTTGACGAGCAGTACTTC; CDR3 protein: CASSTSGGAFDEQYF
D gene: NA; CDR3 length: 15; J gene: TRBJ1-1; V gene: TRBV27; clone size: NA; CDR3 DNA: TGTGCCAGCAGTTTATCCCCAACGGGGAACACTGAAGCTTTCTTT; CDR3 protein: CASSLSPTGNTEAFF
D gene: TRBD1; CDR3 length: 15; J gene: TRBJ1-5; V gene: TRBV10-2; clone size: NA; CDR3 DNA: TGCGCCAGCAGTGAGGGGACAGGGGACAATCAGCCCCAGCATTTT; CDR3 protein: CASSEGTGDNQPQHF
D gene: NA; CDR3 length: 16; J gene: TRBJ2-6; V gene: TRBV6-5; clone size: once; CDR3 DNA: TGTGCCAGCAGTTACACGGGAATCCCTGGGGCCAACGTCCTGACTTTC; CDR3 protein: CASSYTGIPGANVLTF
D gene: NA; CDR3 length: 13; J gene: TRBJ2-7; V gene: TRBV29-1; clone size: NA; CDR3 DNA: TGCAGCGCCGGGACACCGACCTCCTACGAGCAGTACTTC; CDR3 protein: CSAGTPTSYEQYF
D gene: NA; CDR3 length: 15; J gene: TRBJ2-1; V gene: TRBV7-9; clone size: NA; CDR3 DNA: TGTGCCAGCAGTATAGCCCAGAGCTCCTACAATGAGCAGTTCTTC; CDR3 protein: CASSIAQSSYNEQFF
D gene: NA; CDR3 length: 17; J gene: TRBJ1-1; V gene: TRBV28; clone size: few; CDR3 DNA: TGTGCCAGCAGTTACTCCCCGGGGTCCTTTATGAACACTGAAGCTTTCTTT; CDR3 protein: CASSYSPGSFMNTEAFF
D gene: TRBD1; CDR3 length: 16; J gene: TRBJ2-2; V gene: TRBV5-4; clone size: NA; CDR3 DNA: TGTGCCAGCAGCTTGGGGCAGGGGGCTAACACCGGGGAGCTGTTTTTT; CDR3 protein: CASSLGQGANTGELFF
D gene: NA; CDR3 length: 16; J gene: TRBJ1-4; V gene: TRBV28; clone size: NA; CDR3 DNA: TGTGCCAGCAGTTTTTGGGACATTGCAACTAATGAAAAACTGTTTTTT; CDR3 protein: CASSFWDIATNEKLFF